These 25 T cell receptor beta chains came from one sample sequenced in a study of blood T cell repertoires in COVID-19. This table comes from immunoSEQ multiplex PCR, and its TCRdb copy is limited to in-frame clones, with some not included. Altogether about 380,000 clones are present, more than 70% being singletons, with the ten largest covering approximately 1.2%. Sample: PBMCs or T cells enriched from blood (not recorded which). These receptors were taken from a man aged 25 to 40 who had recovered from COVID-19.

The rearrangement links TRBV5-4 to TRBJ1-4; D gene ambiguous. The CDR3 is made up of 13 amino acids. CDR1 is SGHNT, CDR2 YYREEE, per germline (reference sequence). The V and J ends lost 4 bases and 12 bases respectively, with 16 bases between them. CDR3: CASSIAPGLELFF. The CDR3 DNA reads as TGTGCCAGCAGCATCGCGCCCGGTCTGGAACTGTTTTTT.

The V gene is TRBV11-2, the J gene TRBJ1-6, with 7 bases aligning to TRBD1. The V segment lost 7 bases and the J segment 7 bases; nucleotides outside the gene matches: 4. CDR1 SGHAT and CDR2 FQNNGV come from the germline V gene. The CDR3 is 13 residues long. The CDR3 here is CASTGTVNSPLHF. CDR3 in DNA: TGTGCCAGCACCGGGACAGTGAATTCACCCCTCCACTTT.

The rearrangement joins TRBV14 to TRBJ1-1; the match to TRBD1 covers 7 bases. Germline-derived CDR1 and CDR2 are SGHDN and FVKESK. This CDR3 spans 15 amino acids. V shed 4 bases and J 1 base; nucleotides not matched to a gene: 6. This CDR3 reads CASSRTGTANTEAFF. In DNA form, the CDR3 reads TGTGCCAGCAGCCGAACCGGGACAGCGAACACTGAAGCTTTCTTT.

This clone was seen once. The V gene is TRBV27, the J gene TRBJ2-1; the match to TRBD1 covers 9 bases. Germline lookup yields CDR1 MNHEY and CDR2 SMNVEV (reference sequence). The CDR3 length is 19 residues. Trimming cost V 5 bases and J 3 bases; bases outside gene matches: 17. The CDR3 region has the DNA TGTGCCAGCAGTAATGAAATATGGGGGGGGGACAGGGACTACAATGAGCAGTTCTTC. Amino acid sequence: CASSNEIWGGDRDYNEQFF.

The chain is built from TRBV19 and TRBJ1-5; TRBD1 matches at 8 bases. Germline V CDR1 and CDR2: LNHDA, SQIVND (reference sequence). This CDR3 contains 15 residues. The V segment lost 5 bases and the J segment 2 bases; nucleotides outside the gene matches: 5. CDR3 protein: CASSRTGGRNQPQHF. CDR3 DNA: TGTGCCAGTAGTCGTACAGGGGGGCGCAATCAGCCCCAGCATTTT.

J is TRBJ2-1 and V is TRBV6-5; D is possibly TRBD2 (7 bases). Deletions cut 6 bases from V and 4 bases from J, with 16 bases between. Looked up from germline, CDR1 is MNHEY and CDR2 is SVGAGI. The CDR3 is 15 amino acids. The CDR3 DNA follows: TGTGCCAGCAGCCCCCGGGCGGGGGCATACAATGAGCAGTTCTTC. Translation: CASSPRAGAYNEQFF.

This clone was found a few times. This rearrangement joins TRBV4-2 to TRBJ2-3; 8 bases agree with TRBD2. V gave up 1 base and J gave up 3 bases; unmatched junction bases: 9. The CDR3 runs to 17 residues. Germline CDR1 is LGHNA and CDR2 is YNFKEQ. The CDR3, as DNA: TGTGCCAGCAGCCAAGGAGTCGCGGGGGGTCTTACAGATACGCAGTATTTT. Translation: CASSQGVAGGLTDTQYF.

The genes are TRBV19 and TRBJ2-3; D may be TRBD1 (5 bases). Trimming pared 7 bases from V and 2 bases from J, leaving 13 bases between. This CDR3 has 14 residues. Per germline, CDR1 LNHDA and CDR2 SQIVND (reference sequence). CDR3 in amino acids: CASTYRIYTDTQYF. CDR3 sequence (DNA): TGTGCCAGTACATACAGGATTTACACAGATACGCAGTATTTT.

The CDR3 DNA follows: TGTGCCAGCAGCTCACCGGGACATATGAATCAGCCCCAGCATTTT. This encodes CASSSPGHMNQPQHF. The chain is built from TRBV27 and TRBJ1-5, with D possibly being TRBD1 (6 bases). The germline V gene has CDR1 MNHEY and CDR2 SMNVEV (reference sequence). V lost 6 bases to trimming and J lost 4 bases, with 16 bases between them. The CDR3 spans 15 residues.

The chain couples TRBV5-1 to TRBJ1-3; no definite D call. Trimming took 0 bases from V and 1 from J, leaving 11 bases between them. In germline, CDR1 is SGHRS, CDR2 YFSETQ. The CDR3 has 16 amino acids. CDR3 DNA sequence: TGCGCCAGCAGCTTGGTGGGCAGTACTTCTGGAAACACCATATATTTT. Translation: CASSLVGSTSGNTIYF.

This chain connects TRBV7-3 to TRBJ1-5, with 7 bases lining up with TRBD1. The CDR3 runs 14 residues. Germline V lookup: CDR1 SGHTA, CDR2 FQGTGA. The J segment lost 2 bases and the V segment lost 6 bases, leaving 4 bases of the junction unmatched. CDR3: CASRGTGGNQPQHF. The CDR3 coding sequence is TGTGCCAGCAGAGGAACAGGGGGCAATCAGCCCCAGCATTTT. The full variable domain, completed using reference TRBV7-3 and TRBJ1-5, is GAGVSQTPSNKVTEKGKYVELRCDPISGHTALYWYRQSLGQGPEFLIYFQGTGAADDSGLPNDRFFAVRPEGSVSTLKIQRTERGDSAVYLCASRGTGGNQPQHFGDGTRLSIL.

The V and J genes are TRBV3-1 (or the pseudogene TRBV3-2) and TRBJ1-1; the D is unclear. Looked up from germline, CDR1 is LGHDT and CDR2 is YNNKEL (reference sequence). The length of the CDR3 is 13 residues. V was shortened by 2 bases and J by 1 base, with 5 bases between the two germline ends. The CDR3 DNA sequence: TGTGCCAGCAGCCAAATAAAGAACACTGAAGCTTTCTTT. Residues: CASSQIKNTEAFF.

This clone has just a few counts. J is TRBJ2-1 and V is TRBV6-5; 10 positions match TRBD1. The trim removed 5 bases at V and 10 bases at J, leaving 11 bases unmatched. The germline V gene encodes CDR1 MNHEY and CDR2 SVGAGI. CDR3 size: 15 residues. The CDR3, as DNA: TGTGCCAGCAGTCGTACCGGGACAGGGGAGGGAGAGCAGTTCTTC. This gives the protein CASSRTGTGEGEQFF.

Here the CDR3 reads CSVEGLGFRNEQYF. CDR3 DNA: TGCAGCGTTGAGGGACTTGGGTTTAGGAACGAGCAGTACTTC. The rearrangement links TRBV29-1 to TRBJ2-7, with a tentative D call TRBD2 (6 bases). Germline V gene lookup returns CDR1 SQVTM and CDR2 ANQGSEA. Deletions cut 3 bases from V and 5 bases from J, with 17 bases between. The CDR3 loop spans 14 amino acids.

This clone was observed once. The chain has TRBV19 and TRBJ2-7; the D gene is possibly TRBD1 (6 bases). In germline, CDR1 is LNHDA, CDR2 SQIVND (reference sequence). The CDR3 contains 13 residues. Trimming shortened V by 4 bases and J by 5 bases, and 12 bases separated the two germline ends. Written as DNA, the CDR3 is TGTGCCAGTAGTACAACAGGGAAGGACGAGCAGTACTTC. It specifies CASSTTGKDEQYF. The whole variable domain, remainder taken from reference TRBV19 and TRBJ2-7, is DGGITQSPKYLFRKEGQNVTLSCEQNLNHDAMYWYRQDPGQGLRLIYYSQIVNDFQKGDIAEGYSVSREKKESFPLTVTSAQKNPTAFYLCASSTTGKDEQYFGPGTRLTVT.

The V call is TRBV27, the J call TRBJ1-1; D not resolved. Trimming took off 4 bases at V and 1 base at J, with 4 bases between the two ends. This CDR3 is 12 amino acids long. In germline, CDR1 is MNHEY, CDR2 SMNVEV (reference sequence). The CDR3 sequence: CASSSGNTEAFF. The CDR3 DNA follows: TGTGCCAGCAGTTCAGGGAACACTGAAGCTTTCTTT.

This CDR3 is CASSGGGSYEQYF. CDR3 in DNA: TGTGCCAGCAGTGGGGGGGGTTCGTACGAGCAGTACTTC. The chain has TRBV25-1 and TRBJ2-7; 7 bases are shared with TRBD2. CDR1 is MGHDK and CDR2 is SYGVNS in the germline V gene. With V trimmed by 4 bases and J by 4 bases, 4 bases remained unmatched. The CDR3 runs 13 residues.

V and J are TRBV28 and TRBJ2-4, with D perhaps matching TRBD1 (5 bases). Germline CDR1 is MDHEN and CDR2 is SYDVKM. Trimming cost V 5 bases and J 6 bases, with 8 bases left between them. The CDR3 is 12 residues long. For the CDR3, the DNA is TGTGCCAGCAGTGTACAGGCAAACATTCAGTACTTC. It is translated as CASSVQANIQYF.

This clone was picked up a small number of times. This rearrangement joins TRBV7-8 to TRBJ2-5, with TRBD2 identical over 10 bases. The J segment lost 2 bases and the V segment lost 5 bases, leaving 8 bases of the junction unmatched. The CDR3 totals 16 residues. The germline V gene encodes CDR1 SGHVS and CDR2 FQNEAQ. The CDR3 DNA reads TGTGCCAGCAGCCCGGACCTTAGCGGGGGGCAAGAGACCCAGTACTTC. Residues: CASSPDLSGGQETQYF.

The chain couples TRBV25-1 to TRBJ1-4; D is unresolved. The length of the CDR3 is 12 residues. Between the trimmed V and J ends, which lost 3 bases and 8 bases, there was a span of 7 bases. CDR1 is MGHDK, CDR2 SYGVNS, per germline. The CDR3 protein is CASSEGWEKLFF. The CDR3 nucleotides read TGTGCCAGCAGTGAGGGCTGGGAAAAACTGTTTTTT.

The chain uses TRBV5-4 and TRBJ2-3; no clear D. The CDR3 is 17 amino acids. Trimming took off 0 bases at V and 2 bases at J, with 16 bases between the two ends. Germline loops: CDR1 SGHNT, CDR2 YYREEE (reference sequence). The CDR3 region has the DNA TGTGCCAGCAGCTTGGGCCCCTTTGCGGAACACACAGATACGCAGTATTTT. Protein sequence: CASSLGPFAEHTDTQYF.

This clone was detected only once. The chain links TRBV6-5 to TRBJ1-1; D is perhaps TRBD1 (5 bases). The CDR3 totals 13 residues. V was shortened by 7 bases and J by 1 base, with 10 bases between the two germline ends. The germline gives CDR1 MNHEY, CDR2 SVGAGI. CDR3 DNA: TGTGCCAGCACCGGAAGGGGGAACACTGAAGCTTTCTTT. Translating it yields CASTGRGNTEAFF.

CDR3 sequence reads: CASSSVRGSVNSPLHF. CDR3 in DNA: TGTGCCAGCAGCTCGGTCAGGGGGTCAGTTAATTCACCCCTCCACTTT. The chain uses TRBV6-2 or TRBV6-3 and TRBJ1-6; 7 positions agree with TRBD1. Germline V lookup: CDR1 MNHEY, CDR2 SVGEGT. This CDR3 has 16 residues. V lost 6 bases to trimming and J lost 6 bases; unmatched junction nucleotides: 11.

Only one count was recorded for this clone. The rearrangement joins TRBV30 to TRBJ1-2; TRBD1 matches at 7 bases. Germline CDR1 is GTSNPN and CDR2 is SVGIG (reference sequence). The J segment lost 3 bases and the V segment lost 7 bases, leaving 11 bases of the junction unmatched. CDR3 length equals 14 residues. The CDR3 DNA sequence: TGTGCCTATTCATCACAGGGGTTCCACTATGGCTACACCTTC. Protein product: CAYSSQGFHYGYTF.

This chain links TRBV5-1 with TRBJ2-2; TRBD1 is a possible D gene (5 bases). This CDR3 contains 15 residues. Trimming pared 0 bases from V and 6 bases from J, leaving 12 bases between. Germline V gene lookup returns CDR1 SGHRS and CDR2 YFSETQ. The CDR3 loop reads CASSLGTLISGELFF. The CDR3 nucleotides read TGCGCCAGCAGCTTGGGGACATTGATTTCCGGGGAGCTGTTTTTT.